Listed here are 12 T cell receptor beta chains from one sample, sequenced in a study of cytomegalovirus exposure and HLA in healthy donors (dated by TCRdb to the late 2010s). The library came from the immunoSEQ multiplex PCR assay. The multiplex PCR relied on a mix of 60 forward primers for TCR Vbeta segments and 13 reverse primers for TCR Jbeta segments. TCRdb carries this immuneACCESS record with in-frame sequences only. Its versions omit some clonotypes, under half of them owing to an unresolved V gene in the studies checked, with the rest unexplained. For this sample there are roughly 100,000 clones; 63% appear just once. Jointly, the top ten make up over 4% of the sample. The sample taken for sequencing was PBMCs. The source is a human donor in good health.

This clone was observed a few times. This chain connects TRBV29-1 to TRBJ2-5, with D perhaps TRBD1 (6 bases). Per the germline V gene, CDR1 is SQVTM and CDR2 is ANQGSEA. Trimming took 6 bases from V and 2 from J, leaving 10 bases between them. There are 12 residues in the CDR3. The CDR3 DNA reads as TGCAGCGTGAGGGGGATACAAGAGACCCAGTACTTC. Residues: CSVRGIQETQYF.

The V call is TRBV5-1, the J call TRBJ2-1; D remains ambiguous. V was trimmed by 4 bases and J by 4 bases, leaving 18 bases between them. Per germline, CDR1 SGHRS and CDR2 YFSETQ. The CDR3 has 16 amino acids. The CDR3 region is CASSSVPMEQYNEQFF. DNA of the CDR3: TGCGCCAGCAGCAGTGTCCCAATGGAACAGTACAATGAGCAGTTCTTC.

This clone was detected a few times. The chain recombines TRBV7-2 with TRBJ2-7; the D gene is possibly TRBD2 (5 bases). This CDR3 has 14 residues. V was trimmed by 0 bases and J by 3 bases, leaving 9 bases between them. Germline CDR1 is SGHTA and CDR2 is FQGNSA. CDR3 DNA sequence: TGTGCCAGCAGCTTAGCCGCTAGCAGCTACGAGCAGTACTTC. It specifies CASSLAASSYEQYF.

This clone was detected once. This CDR3 is CASSLDGQGQETQYF. CDR3 in DNA: TGTGCCAGCAGCTTAGACGGACAGGGCCAAGAGACCCAGTACTTC. The chain uses TRBV11-3 and TRBJ2-5; 8 bases match TRBD1. J gave up 1 base and V 0 bases, and 1 base lay outside the gene matches. The CDR3 is 15 residues long. The V gene's germline CDR1 is SGHNT and CDR2 YENEEA.

This clone was picked up a small number of times. The chain has TRBV19 and TRBJ1-5; possible D gene TRBD1, 5 bases. The CDR3 totals 15 residues. The V gene's germline CDR1 is LNHDA and CDR2 SQIVND (reference sequence). V was shortened by 5 bases and J by 2 bases, with 13 bases between the two germline ends. In DNA, the CDR3 is TGTGCCAGTAGTCTTGCAGGGCTGGGCAATCAGCCCCAGCATTTT. This translates into CASSLAGLGNQPQHF.

The rearrangement uses TRBV7-6 and TRBJ2-2; the match to TRBD2 covers 10 bases. The V segment lost 1 base and the J segment 0 bases; nucleotides outside the gene matches: 2. CDR1 and CDR2 from the germline V gene are SGHVS and FNYEAQ. This CDR3 is built from 17 residues. The CDR3 is CASSLVGTSANTGELFF. CDR3 sequence (DNA): TGTGCCAGCAGCTTAGTAGGGACTAGCGCGAACACCGGGGAGCTGTTTTTT.

The V gene is TRBV7-8, the J gene TRBJ2-1; D call uncertain. Trimming stripped 0 bases from V and 6 bases from J, with 6 bases between. Germline V lookup: CDR1 SGHVS, CDR2 FQNEAQ. The CDR3 consists of 13 residues. Here the CDR3 reads CASSLASRNEQFF. CDR3 sequence (DNA): TGTGCCAGCAGCTTAGCTTCTCGCAATGAGCAGTTCTTC. The full variable domain, completed using reference TRBV7-8 and TRBJ2-1, is GAGVSQSPRYKVAKRGQDVALRCDPISGHVSLFWYQQALGQGPEFLTYFQNEAQLDKSGLPSDRFFAERPEGSVSTLKIQRTQQEDSAVYLCASSLASRNEQFFGPGTRLTVL.

Only a few counts were recorded for this clone. The V gene is TRBV10-1, the J gene TRBJ2-7; a possible D gene is TRBD2 (6 bases). The CDR3 is 15 residues long. Trimming pared 5 bases from V and 6 bases from J, leaving 20 bases between. Germline-derived CDR1 and CDR2 are WNHNN and SYGVQD (reference sequence). This CDR3 is CASSTARDWETEQYF. Written as DNA, the CDR3 is TGCGCCAGCAGTACCGCCCGGGACTGGGAAACCGAGCAGTACTTC.

This sequence joins TRBV7-9 and TRBJ1-6; D may be TRBD1 (5 bases). The CDR3 consists of 15 residues. Germline-derived CDR1 and CDR2 are SEHNR and FQNEAQ (reference sequence). Trimming took 6 bases from V and 5 from J, leaving 14 bases between them. The CDR3 region is CASRMQGMDNSPLHF. In nucleotides, the CDR3 is TGTGCCAGCAGAATGCAGGGAATGGATAATTCACCCCTCCACTTT.

On this clone itself: The junction differs from germline at one of its ends, possibly a read error. The rearrangement links TRBV27 to TRBJ2-1; TRBD2 agrees at 7 bases. This CDR3 spans 13 amino acids. Germline-derived CDR1 and CDR2 are MNHEY and SMNVEV (reference sequence). CDR3 region: CQTASGPYNEQFF. CDR3 nucleotide sequence: TGCCAGACGGCTAGCGGCCCCTACAATGAGCAGTTCTTC.

The chain joins TRBV5-1 to TRBJ2-3; 7 positions agree with TRBD2. V gave up 2 bases and J gave up 4 bases; unmatched junction bases: 4. From germline, CDR1 is SGHRS and CDR2 YFSETQ. CDR3 length: 14 residues. CDR3 amino acids: CASSFSGGSDTQYF. Written as DNA, the CDR3 is TGCGCCAGCAGCTTCTCGGGAGGATCAGATACGCAGTATTTT.

The chain carries TRBV2 and TRBJ1-4; 10 nucleotides match TRBD1. Germline V CDR1 and CDR2: SNHLY, FYNNEI. This CDR3 is built from 14 residues. Trimming took 3 bases from V and 5 from J; bases not matched to a gene: 0. CDR3 DNA sequence: TGTGCCAGCAGTGAGGGACAGGGGAATGAAAAACTGTTTTTT. This gives the protein CASSEGQGNEKLFF.